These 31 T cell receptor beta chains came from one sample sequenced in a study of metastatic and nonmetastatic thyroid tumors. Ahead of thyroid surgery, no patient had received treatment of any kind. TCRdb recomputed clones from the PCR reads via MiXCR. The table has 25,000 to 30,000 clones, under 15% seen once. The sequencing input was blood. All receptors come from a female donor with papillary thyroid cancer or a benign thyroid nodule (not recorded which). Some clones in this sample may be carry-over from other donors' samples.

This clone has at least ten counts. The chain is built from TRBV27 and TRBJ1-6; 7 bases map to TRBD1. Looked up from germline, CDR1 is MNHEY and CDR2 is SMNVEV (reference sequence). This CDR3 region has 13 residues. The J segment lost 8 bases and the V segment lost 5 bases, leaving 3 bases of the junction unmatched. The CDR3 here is CASSGTAYSPLHF. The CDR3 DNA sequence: TGTGCCAGCAGTGGGACAGCCTATTCACCCCTCCACTTT.

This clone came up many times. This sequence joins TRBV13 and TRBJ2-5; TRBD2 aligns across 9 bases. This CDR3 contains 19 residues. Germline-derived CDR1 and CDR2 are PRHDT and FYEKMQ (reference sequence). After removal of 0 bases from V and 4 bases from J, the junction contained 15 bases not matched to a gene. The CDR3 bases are TGTGCCAGCAGCTTAGGCCTAAGGCCTAGCGGGATGGCGGGAGAGACCCAGTACTTC. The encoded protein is CASSLGLRPSGMAGETQYF. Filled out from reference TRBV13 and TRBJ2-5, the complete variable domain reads AAGVIQSPRHLIKEKRETATLKCYPIPRHDTVYWYQQGPGQDPQFLISFYEKMQSDKGSIPDRFSAQQFSDYHSELNMSSLELGDSALYFCASSLGLRPSGMAGETQYFGPGTRLLVL.

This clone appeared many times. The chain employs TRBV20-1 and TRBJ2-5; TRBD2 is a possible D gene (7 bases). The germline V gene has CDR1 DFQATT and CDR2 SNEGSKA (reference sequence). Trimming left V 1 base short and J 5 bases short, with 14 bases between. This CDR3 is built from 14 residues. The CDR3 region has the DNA TGCAGTGCTAGAGTGGGGGGGCCGGGGGAGACCCAGTACTTC. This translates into CSARVGGPGETQYF.

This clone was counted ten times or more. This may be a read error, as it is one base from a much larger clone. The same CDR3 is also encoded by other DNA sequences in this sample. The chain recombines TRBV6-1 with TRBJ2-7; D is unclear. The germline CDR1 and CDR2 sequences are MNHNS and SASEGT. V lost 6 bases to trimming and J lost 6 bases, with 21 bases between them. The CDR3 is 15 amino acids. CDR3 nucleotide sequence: TGTGCCAGCAGCCCCGGATGGGTAGGGCGCGCCGAGCAGTACTTC. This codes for CASSPGWVGRAEQYF.

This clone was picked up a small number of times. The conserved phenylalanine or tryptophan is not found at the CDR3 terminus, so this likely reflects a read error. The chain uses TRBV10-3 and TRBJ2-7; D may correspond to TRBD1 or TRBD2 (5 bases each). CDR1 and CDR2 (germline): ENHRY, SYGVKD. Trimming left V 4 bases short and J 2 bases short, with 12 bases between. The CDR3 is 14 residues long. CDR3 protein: CAISGGRSTYEQYL. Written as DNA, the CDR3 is TGTGCCATCAGTGGGGGACGGTCAACCTACGAGCAGTACCTC.

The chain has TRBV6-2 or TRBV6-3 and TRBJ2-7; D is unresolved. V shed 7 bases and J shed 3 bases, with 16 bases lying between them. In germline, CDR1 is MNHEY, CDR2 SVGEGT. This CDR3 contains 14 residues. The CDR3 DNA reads TGTGCCAGCATGCACATCTCAGTCGACTACGAGCAGTACTTC. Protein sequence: CASMHISVDYEQYF.

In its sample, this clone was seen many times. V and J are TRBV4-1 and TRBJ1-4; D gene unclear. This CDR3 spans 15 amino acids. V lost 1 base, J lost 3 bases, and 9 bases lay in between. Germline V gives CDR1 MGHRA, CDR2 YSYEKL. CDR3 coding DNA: TGCGCCAGCAGCCAAGTTGTCAGGTCTAATGAAAAACTGTTTTTT. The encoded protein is CASSQVVRSNEKLFF.

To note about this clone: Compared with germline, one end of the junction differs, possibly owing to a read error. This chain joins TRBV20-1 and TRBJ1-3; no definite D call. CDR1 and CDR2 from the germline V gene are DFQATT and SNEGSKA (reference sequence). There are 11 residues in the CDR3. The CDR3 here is CRRMRGSTIYF. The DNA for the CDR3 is TGCAGACGGATGCGTGGAAGCACCATATATTTT.

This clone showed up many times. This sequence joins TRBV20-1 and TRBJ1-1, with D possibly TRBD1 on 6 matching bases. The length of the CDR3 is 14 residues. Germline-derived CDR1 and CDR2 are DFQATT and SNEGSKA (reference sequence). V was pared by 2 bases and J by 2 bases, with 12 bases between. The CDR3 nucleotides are TGCAGTGCTAGATCGGACAGCCTAAACACTGAAGCTTTCTTT. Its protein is CSARSDSLNTEAFF.

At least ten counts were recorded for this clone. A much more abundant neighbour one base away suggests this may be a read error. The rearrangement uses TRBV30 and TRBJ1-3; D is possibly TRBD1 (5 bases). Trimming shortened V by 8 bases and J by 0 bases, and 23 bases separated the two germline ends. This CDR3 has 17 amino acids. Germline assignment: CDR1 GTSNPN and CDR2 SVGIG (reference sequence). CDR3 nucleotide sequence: TGTGCCGGGGGAGGCAGCCGAAAAATCTCCTCTGGAAACACCATATATTTT. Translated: CAGGGSRKISSGNTIYF.

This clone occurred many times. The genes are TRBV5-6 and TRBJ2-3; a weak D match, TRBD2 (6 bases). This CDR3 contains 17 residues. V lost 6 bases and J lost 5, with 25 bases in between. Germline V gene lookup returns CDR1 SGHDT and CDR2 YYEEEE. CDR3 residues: CASNHLPRGGAGDTQYF. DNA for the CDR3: TGTGCCAGCAACCACCTTCCTAGAGGAGGGGCGGGAGATACGCAGTATTTT.

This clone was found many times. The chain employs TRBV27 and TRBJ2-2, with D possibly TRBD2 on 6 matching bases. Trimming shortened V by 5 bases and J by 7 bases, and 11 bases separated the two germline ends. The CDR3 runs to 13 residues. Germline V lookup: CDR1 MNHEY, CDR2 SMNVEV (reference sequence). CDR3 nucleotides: TGTGCCAGCAGTCCCTTGACTAGCGGGGAGCTGTTTTTT. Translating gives CASSPLTSGELFF.

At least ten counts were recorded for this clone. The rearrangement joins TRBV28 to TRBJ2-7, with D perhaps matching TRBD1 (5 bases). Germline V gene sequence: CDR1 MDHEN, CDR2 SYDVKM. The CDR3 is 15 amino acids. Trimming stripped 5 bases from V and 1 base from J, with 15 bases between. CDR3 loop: CASSPTRTNSYEQYF. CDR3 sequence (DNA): TGTGCCAGCAGTCCAACGAGGACAAATTCCTACGAGCAGTACTTC.

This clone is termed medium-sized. The CDR3, as DNA: TGCGCCAGCAGCTTGAGCAGTGGCAATTCACCCCTCCACTTT. Translated, it gives CASSLSSGNSPLHF. The chain carries TRBV5-1 and TRBJ1-6; no definite D call. The CDR3 consists of 14 residues. The germline gives CDR1 SGHRS, CDR2 YFSETQ. Trimming shortened V by 1 base and J by 7 bases, and 9 bases separated the two germline ends. Full variable domain (rest looked up from reference TRBV5-1 and TRBJ1-6): KAGVTQTPRYLIKTRGQQVTLSCSPISGHRSVSWYQQTPGQGLQFLFEYFSETQRNKGNFPGRFSGRQFSNSRSEMNVSTLELGDSALYLCASSLSSGNSPLHFGNGTRLTVT.

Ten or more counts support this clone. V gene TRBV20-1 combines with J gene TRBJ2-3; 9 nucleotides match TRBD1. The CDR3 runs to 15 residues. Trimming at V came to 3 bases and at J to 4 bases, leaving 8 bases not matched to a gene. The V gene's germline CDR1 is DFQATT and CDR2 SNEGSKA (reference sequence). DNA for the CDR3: TGCAGTGCTAGGGGAGGGACAGGGTATTCAGATACGCAGTATTTT. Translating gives CSARGGTGYSDTQYF.

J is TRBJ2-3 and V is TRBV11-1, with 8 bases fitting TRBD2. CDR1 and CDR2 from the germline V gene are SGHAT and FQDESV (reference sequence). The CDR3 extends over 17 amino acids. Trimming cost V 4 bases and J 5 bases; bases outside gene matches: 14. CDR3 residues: CASSSTQSGGRKDTQYF. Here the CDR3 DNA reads TGTGCCAGCAGCTCGACCCAAAGCGGGGGCCGGAAAGATACGCAGTATTTT.

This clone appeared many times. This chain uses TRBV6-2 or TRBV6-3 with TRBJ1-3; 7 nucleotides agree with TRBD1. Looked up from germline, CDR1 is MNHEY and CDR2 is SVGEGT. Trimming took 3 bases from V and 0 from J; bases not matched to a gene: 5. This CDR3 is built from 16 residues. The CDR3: CASSYRDSRSGNTIYF. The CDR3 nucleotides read TGTGCCAGCAGTTATCGGGACAGCCGCTCTGGAAACACCATATATTTT.

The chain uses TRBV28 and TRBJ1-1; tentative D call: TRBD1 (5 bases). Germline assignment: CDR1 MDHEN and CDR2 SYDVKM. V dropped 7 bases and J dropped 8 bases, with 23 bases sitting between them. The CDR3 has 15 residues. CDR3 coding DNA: TGTGCCAGCAACCAGAAACAAGCAGGGCGGACCGAAGCTTTCTTT. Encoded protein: CASNQKQAGRTEAFF.

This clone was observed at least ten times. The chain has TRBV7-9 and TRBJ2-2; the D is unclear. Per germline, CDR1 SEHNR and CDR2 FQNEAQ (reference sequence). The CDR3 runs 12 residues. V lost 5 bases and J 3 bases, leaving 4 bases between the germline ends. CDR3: CASSPYTGELFF. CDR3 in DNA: TGTGCCAGCAGCCCCTACACCGGGGAGCTGTTTTTT.

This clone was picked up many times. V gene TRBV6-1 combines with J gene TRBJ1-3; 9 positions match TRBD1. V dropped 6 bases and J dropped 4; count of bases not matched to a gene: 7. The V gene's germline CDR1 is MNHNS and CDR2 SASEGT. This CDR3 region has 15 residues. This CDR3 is CASSLDRGSGNTIYF. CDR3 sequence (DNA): TGTGCCAGCAGCCTCGACAGGGGGTCAGGAAACACCATATATTTT.

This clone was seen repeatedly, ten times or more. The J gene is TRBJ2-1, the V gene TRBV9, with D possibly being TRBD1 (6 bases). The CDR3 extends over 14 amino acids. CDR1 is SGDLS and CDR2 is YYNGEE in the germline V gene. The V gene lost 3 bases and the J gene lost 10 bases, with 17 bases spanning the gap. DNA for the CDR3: TGTGCCAGCAGCGCCCACTTACAGGGTGGAGAGCAGTTCTTC. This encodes CASSAHLQGGEQFF.

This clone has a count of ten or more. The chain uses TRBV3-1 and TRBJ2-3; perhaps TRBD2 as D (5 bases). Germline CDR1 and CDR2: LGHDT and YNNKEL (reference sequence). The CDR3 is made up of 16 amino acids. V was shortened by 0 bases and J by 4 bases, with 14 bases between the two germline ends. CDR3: CASSQDSLALSDTQYF. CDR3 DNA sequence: TGTGCCAGCAGCCAAGATTCTCTAGCATTATCAGATACGCAGTATTTT.

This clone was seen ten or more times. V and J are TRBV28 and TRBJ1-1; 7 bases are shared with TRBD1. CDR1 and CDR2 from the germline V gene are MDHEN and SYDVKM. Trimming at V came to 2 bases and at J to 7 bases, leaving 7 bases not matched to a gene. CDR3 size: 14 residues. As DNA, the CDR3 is TGTGCCAGCAGTTTAGACAGGGACGTGGGTGAAGCTTTCTTT. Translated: CASSLDRDVGEAFF.

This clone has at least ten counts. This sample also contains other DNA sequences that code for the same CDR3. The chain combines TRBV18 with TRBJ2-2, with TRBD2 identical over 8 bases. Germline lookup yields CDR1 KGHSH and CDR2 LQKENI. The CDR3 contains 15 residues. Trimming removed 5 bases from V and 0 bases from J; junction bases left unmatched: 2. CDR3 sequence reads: CASSSSGSNTGELFF. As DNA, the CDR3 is TGTGCCAGCTCATCTAGCGGGTCGAACACCGGGGAGCTGTTTTTT.

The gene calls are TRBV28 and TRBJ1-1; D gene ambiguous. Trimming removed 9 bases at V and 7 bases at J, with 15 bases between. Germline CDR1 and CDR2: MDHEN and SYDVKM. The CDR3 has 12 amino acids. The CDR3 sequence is CARKTPRREAFF. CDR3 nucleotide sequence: TGTGCCAGAAAAACCCCTCGGCGTGAAGCTTTCTTT.

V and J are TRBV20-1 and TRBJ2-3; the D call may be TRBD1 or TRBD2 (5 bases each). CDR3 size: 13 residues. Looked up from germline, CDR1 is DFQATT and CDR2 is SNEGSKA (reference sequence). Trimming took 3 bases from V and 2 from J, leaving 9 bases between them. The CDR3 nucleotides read TGCAGTGCTAGTGGGGGTCCCACAGATACGCAGTATTTT. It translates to CSASGGPTDTQYF.

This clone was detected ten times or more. In DNA, the CDR3 is TGTGCCTGGAATGAAGGACAGGGTGAAAAACTGTTTTTT. Its protein product is CAWNEGQGEKLFF. The rearrangement uses TRBV30 and TRBJ1-4, with 8 bases aligning to TRBD1. The J segment lost 7 bases and the V segment lost 4 bases, leaving 5 bases of the junction unmatched. Germline V gene sequence: CDR1 GTSNPN, CDR2 SVGIG (reference sequence). The CDR3 length is 13 residues.

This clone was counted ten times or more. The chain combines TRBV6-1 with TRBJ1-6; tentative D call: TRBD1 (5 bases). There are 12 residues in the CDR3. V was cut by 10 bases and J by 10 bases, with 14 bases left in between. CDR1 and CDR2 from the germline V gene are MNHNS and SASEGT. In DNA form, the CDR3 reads TGTGCCATCGCGACAGTGGGATCACCCCTCCACTTT. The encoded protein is CAIATVGSPLHF.

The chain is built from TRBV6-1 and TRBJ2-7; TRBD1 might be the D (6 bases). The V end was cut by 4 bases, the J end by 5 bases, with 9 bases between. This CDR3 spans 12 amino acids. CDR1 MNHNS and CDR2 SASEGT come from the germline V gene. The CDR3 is CASSAHRDEQYF. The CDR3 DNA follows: TGTGCCAGCAGTGCCCACAGGGACGAGCAGTACTTC.

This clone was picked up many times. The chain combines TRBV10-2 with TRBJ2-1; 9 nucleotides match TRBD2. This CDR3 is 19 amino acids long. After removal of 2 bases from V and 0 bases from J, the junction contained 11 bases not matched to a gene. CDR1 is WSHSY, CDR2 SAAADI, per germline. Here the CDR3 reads CASSEPLAGTRRSYNEQFF. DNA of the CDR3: TGCGCCAGCAGTGAGCCCCTAGCGGGGACGCGACGCTCCTACAATGAGCAGTTCTTC.

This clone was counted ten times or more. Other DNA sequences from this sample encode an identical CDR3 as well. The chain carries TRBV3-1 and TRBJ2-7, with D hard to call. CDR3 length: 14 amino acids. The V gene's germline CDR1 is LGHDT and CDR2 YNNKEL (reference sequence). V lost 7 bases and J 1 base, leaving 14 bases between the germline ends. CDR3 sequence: CASTLSAASYEQYF. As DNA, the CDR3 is TGTGCCAGCACCCTGTCGGCGGCGTCCTACGAGCAGTACTTC.